This T cell receptor beta chain was sequenced for a study of shared clonotypes between healthy human individuals (dated by TCRdb to about 2020). Regarding the study in general: The cohort included a few men and two women between 18 and 49 years of age. For each donor, three plates each were used for CD4 naive and CD4 memory, two plates were used for CD8 naive, and one plate was used for CD8 memory. To estimate repertoire size and how much clonotype sharing occurs between individuals, the study deeply sequenced the blood TCR repertoires of 4 to 6 healthy adults. To increase sequencing depth and limit assay-specific biases, TCR repertoire library preparation and sequencing were carried out by different laboratories using diverse techniques. Per donor, leukapheresis produced somewhere between about 0.94 and 9 billion PBMCs. The research as a whole found: The genetic and exposure-history diversity represented was limited by the small number of donors. Naive subsets generally had larger estimated clonotype richness than memory subsets did. Incomplete sequencing was indicated by rarefaction of sorted-subset datasets, despite the large sequencing depth. Pairwise subsampling led to the expectation that sequencing depth would affect the degree of clonotype sharing among donors. Across a few donors, around 5% of naive CD4, more than 3% of naive CD8, 2.3% of memory CD4, and roughly 0.41% of memory CD8 clonotypes were shared. Clonotypes shared by all four sorted-subset donors showed higher generation probabilities than non-shared clonotypes. Sampling was restricted to blood, and TCR repertoires in tissues likely differ from the TCR repertoires found in blood.

Using the deep immunoSEQ assay, TCR CDR3 regions were amplified from genomic DNA by multiplex PCR. Extracted genomic DNA from each cell subset was distributed evenly across all wells of several immunoSEQ 96-well plates, and each plate was treated as a replicate. For sorted subsets, approximately 210 ng genomic DNA, equal to about 30,000 T cell genomes, was loaded into each replicate PCR. Purified libraries were measured with a Qubit 3.0 fluorometer, size-checked on a Bioanalyzer 2100, and measured again with the KAPA Library Quantification kit. A separate single-read 150-cycle Illumina NextSeq 550 flow cell was used to sequence each immunoSEQ 96-well plate. Per the authors' processing: The immunoSEQ output contained only junctional sequences without quality scores, so filtering could not match that applied to full-length reads. Sequences were annotated with PyIR, a Python wrapper for IgBLAST v1.9, and V/J genes and CDR3 were assigned using IMGT germline references. Reads were removed for weak V/J assignments (E-value above 1e-6), missing CDR3, stop codons, out-of-frame junctions, or ambiguous translated residues. A V3J clonotype was defined by an identical inferred V gene, J gene, and CDR3 amino acid sequence. Percentage overlap between repertoires was computed as shared unique clonotypes divided by the size of the smaller repertoire. RTK rarefaction, the Chao1 estimator, and Recon v2.1 estimates of unobserved clonotypes were used to assess repertoire richness. For all TCRbeta clonotypes obtained by the gDNA method from four donors, generation probabilities were computed with OLGA. TCRdb holds this immuneACCESS table with in-frame rearrangements only. Some clones are missing; in checked studies, unresolved V genes explain under half, and the rest has no known cause. That table gives V, J and clone size, and the DNA gave D and trimming. The sample table contains around 2.5 million clones; only one count was recorded for roughly 93% of them. The ten largest clones take up 0.36% of the sample.

Donors were healthy HIV-negative adults with no recently reported acute infections or vaccinations. Every donor was a Caucasian adult living in Nashville, Tennessee, USA. CD4+ T cells were enriched by magnetic negative selection; naive cells were then positively selected on CD45RA, and the negative fraction formed the memory subset. Blood was obtained by leukapheresis, after which PBMCs were separated by Ficoll-Histopaque density gradient centrifugation and cryopreserved in liquid nitrogen vapor phase. Analytical flow cytometry was used to check the purity and quantity of each magnetically sorted T cell population. Genomic DNA was isolated from every sorted fraction and measured by UV absorbance on a Nanodrop 2000c. The germline V gene encodes CDR1 SEHNR and CDR2 FQNEAQ (reference sequence). V is pruned by 2 bases and J by 5 bases, leaving 6 bases of the junction without a gene match. Measured from the cysteine to the phenylalanine, the CDR3 is 14 residues long. The kept DNA is CDR3 alone, 42 bases in frame from the first base.

With regard to this clone: The antigen it recognizes is unknown. No base quality information exists; no much larger clone differs at one position.

The rearranged chain carries TRBV7-9 and TRBJ2-7; 7 of the junction bases match TRBD2. Input material: naive CD4+ T cells from PBMCs. The meaning of the sample's cell subset or site label: CD45RA+ positively selected. The receptor comes from a man between 18 and 29 years old in good health. Some clones in this sample may be carry-over from other donors' samples. The nucleotide sequence is given as TGTGCCAGCAGCTTATTCCCGGGGGGTCACGAGCAGTACTTC. It encodes CASSLFPGGHEQYF.